The clone carrying this TCR beta chain was detected only a few times. Its antigen is as yet unknown. The data derive from a study of beta chain features in type 1 diabetes. The study, taken as a whole, reports: A moderate, significant TCRB CDR3 shortening appeared in type 1 diabetes across four CD4+ subsets.

Trimming removed 2 bases at V and 9 bases at J, with 11 bases between. CDR3 size: 13 residues. Germline V gene lookup returns CDR1 SGHRS and CDR2 YFSETQ. Sequenced material consisted of expressed TCRB transcripts (all of the isolated RNA was reverse transcribed). TCRdb's table, derived via immunoSEQ multiplex PCR, lists solely in-frame clones and lacks some. The table has roughly 730,000 clones, 13% seen once; the top ten hold 0.022%. J is TRBJ2-2 and V is TRBV5-1, with D unclear. The specimen was naive CD4+ T cells from blood. The clonotype comes from a man between 18 and 29 years old with type 1 diabetes. CDR3 region: CASSFRTARELFF. CDR3 bases: TGCGCCAGCAGCTTTAGAACAGCCCGGGAGCTGTTTTTT. The complete variable domain, with remaining parts taken from reference TRBV5-1 and TRBJ2-2, reads KAGVTQTPRYLIKTRGQQVTLSCSPISGHRSVSWYQQTPGQGLQFLFEYFSETQRNKGNFPGRFSGRQFSNSRSEMNVSTLELGDSALYLCASSFRTARELFFGEGSRLTVL.